This entry lists 20 T cell receptor beta chains sequenced from one sample in a study of technical replicates of blood from a handful of donors. TCRdb's table, derived via immunoSEQ multiplex PCR, lists solely in-frame clones and lacks some. The sample yields around 76,000 clones, less than 99% seen once. The sequencing sample was made of T cells isolated from PBMCs. The receptor set was obtained from a human donor in good health.

V is TRBV11-3 and J is TRBJ2-7, with D unclear. V was clipped by 4 bases and J by 2 bases, with 9 bases between them. The CDR3 extends over 13 amino acids. Germline loops: CDR1 SGHNT, CDR2 YENEEA. In DNA, the CDR3 is TGTGCCAGCAGCTCGGCGGCAGCCTACGAGCAGTACTTC. As protein: CASSSAAAYEQYF.

This CDR3 reads CASGESREISYGYTF. DNA of the CDR3: TGTGCCAGCGGCGAGTCACGGGAGATAAGCTATGGCTACACCTTC. This chain joins TRBV9 and TRBJ1-2; D is uncertain. CDR3 length: 15 residues. V was pared by 7 bases and J by 4 bases, with 20 bases between. Looked up from germline, CDR1 is SGDLS and CDR2 is YYNGEE.

This rearrangement joins TRBV7-2 to TRBJ2-7; D unclear. Looked up from germline, CDR1 is SGHTA and CDR2 is FQGNSA. The V end was cut by 5 bases, the J end by 3 bases, with 11 bases between. The CDR3 spans 13 residues. CDR3 loop: CASSPRAGYEQYF. CDR3 coding DNA: TGTGCCAGCAGCCCCAGAGCAGGCTACGAGCAGTACTTC.

The chain employs TRBV27 and TRBJ1-2; 7 nucleotides agree with TRBD1. This CDR3 region has 17 residues. V lost 1 base to trimming and J lost 4 bases; unmatched junction nucleotides: 12. The germline CDR1 and CDR2 sequences are MNHEY and SMNVEV (reference sequence). The chain's CDR3 is CASSLFPSSGQFYGYTF. The CDR3 nucleotides read TGTGCCAGCAGTTTATTCCCGAGTTCGGGACAGTTCTATGGCTACACCTTC.

This clone was observed a single time. The chain joins TRBV4-3 to TRBJ2-7, with TRBD2 matching over 9 bases. The CDR3 consists of 16 residues. Germline-derived CDR1 and CDR2 are LGHNA and YSLEER. V lost 1 base to trimming and J lost 3 bases; unmatched junction nucleotides: 7. The CDR3 nucleotides read TGCGCCAGCAGCCAAGGGGTAGCGGGAGCAGTCTACGAGCAGTACTTC. Encoded protein: CASSQGVAGAVYEQYF.

This clone was seen once. J is TRBJ2-5 and V is TRBV10-3; a possible D gene is TRBD1 (5 bases). CDR3 length equals 13 residues. The germline V and J ends were trimmed by 6 bases and 3 bases, with 11 bases remaining between them. Looked up from germline, CDR1 is ENHRY and CDR2 is SYGVKD. The CDR3: CAIRGAPEETQYF. The CDR3 bases are TGTGCCATCAGAGGGGCTCCCGAAGAGACCCAGTACTTC.

The chain is built from TRBV21-1 and TRBJ1-1; the D segment call TRBD1 is taken from the table without a DNA check. TRBV21-1 is a documented pseudogene. The CDR3 length is 15 residues. As DNA, the CDR3 is TGTGCCAGCAGCAAACAGGGGACAGGGGTCACTGAAGCTTTCTTT. Translation: CASSKQGTGVTEAFF.

The CDR3: CASGFMRETQYF. CDR3 bases: TGTGCCAGCGGGTTTATGAGGGAGACCCAGTACTTC. J is TRBJ2-5 and V is TRBV2; D unresolved. Germline V gene lookup returns CDR1 SNHLY and CDR2 FYNNEI. With 8 bases removed from V and 5 bases from J, the gap between germline ends came to 12 bases. The CDR3 totals 12 residues. The variable domain in full, with the rest retrieved from reference TRBV2 and TRBJ2-5, is EPEVTQTPSHQVTQMGQEVILRCVPISNHLYFYWYRQILGQKVEFLVSFYNNEISEKSEIFDDQFSVERPDGSNFTLKIRSTKLEDSAMYFCASGFMRETQYFGPGTRLLVL.

The J gene is TRBJ2-7, the V gene TRBV5-1; 7 positions agree with TRBD2. CDR1 and CDR2 from the germline V gene are SGHRS and YFSETQ. This CDR3 region has 14 residues. Trimming cost V 0 bases and J 3 bases; bases outside gene matches: 3. The CDR3 protein is CASSLEVAGYEQYF. CDR3 coding DNA: TGCGCCAGCAGCTTGGAAGTAGCGGGCTACGAGCAGTACTTC.

V usage is TRBV7-8 and J usage is TRBJ2-7; a weak D match, TRBD2 (5 bases). V was trimmed by 5 bases and J by 0 bases, leaving 17 bases between them. Germline loops: CDR1 SGHVS, CDR2 FQNEAQ. The CDR3 is made up of 16 amino acids. The CDR3 protein is CASSRLPEGSSYEQYF. The DNA of the CDR3 is TGTGCCAGCAGCCGACTACCGGAAGGGAGCTCCTACGAGCAGTACTTC.

This chain connects TRBV5-6 to TRBJ2-3, with unresolved D. Germline V gives CDR1 SGHDT, CDR2 YYEEEE. V was trimmed by 0 bases and J by 0 bases, leaving 8 bases between them. The CDR3 extends over 15 amino acids. The CDR3 region is CASSLETTSTDTQYF. In DNA, the CDR3 is TGTGCCAGCAGCTTGGAGACAACTAGCACAGATACGCAGTATTTT.

The chain has TRBV2 and TRBJ2-5; 11 bases line up with TRBD2. J gave up 4 bases and V 5 bases, and 3 bases lay outside the gene matches. This CDR3 has 14 amino acids. Germline V lookup: CDR1 SNHLY, CDR2 FYNNEI. The DNA of the CDR3 is TGTGCCAGCAGTACACTAGCGGGAGCAGAGACCCAGTACTTC. Its translation: CASSTLAGAETQYF.

CDR3 nucleotides: TGTGCCAGCAGCTTTGAACTAGCGGGAGCGTGGGATACGCAGTATTTT. Its protein product is CASSFELAGAWDTQYF. The chain is built from TRBV7-8 and TRBJ2-3, with 11 bases that match TRBD2. The V and J ends lost 3 bases and 6 bases, in that order; junction bases with no gene match: 8. CDR3 size: 16 residues. Germline V lookup: CDR1 SGHVS, CDR2 FQNEAQ.

The CDR3 DNA is TGTGCCACCAGGCGCCAGCGTCAAGAGACCCAGTACTTC. It yields the protein CATRRQRQETQYF. This rearrangement joins TRBV15 to TRBJ2-5, with D unclear. CDR1 LNHNV and CDR2 YYDKDF come from the germline V gene (reference sequence). The V end lost 6 bases, the J end lost 2 bases, and 10 bases lay between the germline ends. CDR3 size: 13 residues.

The J gene is TRBJ2-1, the V gene TRBV19; TRBD2 might be the D (5 bases). Germline V CDR1 and CDR2: LNHDA, SQIVND (reference sequence). V gave up 5 bases and J gave up 0 bases, with 11 bases separating them. This CDR3 spans 15 amino acids. The CDR3 is CASSRSGISYNEQFF. The CDR3 bases are TGTGCCAGTAGTCGGAGCGGCATCTCCTACAATGAGCAGTTCTTC.

CDR3 sequence reads: CASSQDVLSYNEQFF. The CDR3 region has the DNA TGCGCCAGCAGCCAAGACGTATTGAGTTACAATGAGCAGTTCTTC. This chain connects TRBV4-3 to TRBJ2-1; D is undetermined. There are 15 residues in the CDR3. Germline V lookup: CDR1 LGHNA, CDR2 YSLEER. V shed 0 bases and J shed 4 bases, with 10 bases lying between them.

The table lists this clone with a count of one. This rearrangement joins TRBV10-1 to TRBJ2-3, with a possible D match to TRBD2 (7 bases). In germline, CDR1 is WNHNN, CDR2 SYGVQD (reference sequence). The CDR3 length is 16 residues. V shed 6 bases and J shed 2 bases, with 18 bases lying between them. For the CDR3, the DNA is TGCGCCAGCAGGGGGAGAGAGGGGGGGCCCACAGATACGCAGTATTTT. As protein: CASRGREGGPTDTQYF.

CDR3 DNA: TGTGCCAGCAGCCTGACGGGGGGCCAAGCGAACACTGAAGCTTTCTTT. Translated, it gives CASSLTGGQANTEAFF. V and J are TRBV9 and TRBJ1-1; maybe TRBD1 (6 bases). The CDR3 consists of 16 residues. V lost 4 bases and J lost 1, with 17 bases in between. Germline V lookup: CDR1 SGDLS, CDR2 YYNGEE.

This clone was detected only once. The rearrangement uses TRBV27 and TRBJ2-3; weak D call: TRBD1 (6 bases). In germline, CDR1 is MNHEY, CDR2 SMNVEV (reference sequence). Trimming pared 2 bases from V and 3 bases from J, leaving 12 bases between. This CDR3 region has 15 residues. CDR3 protein: CASSLGTGITDTQYF. The CDR3 DNA reads as TGTGCCAGCAGTTTAGGAACAGGGATAACAGATACGCAGTATTTT.

The chain carries TRBV10-1 and TRBJ2-7; maybe TRBD1 (5 bases). The V end lost 4 bases, the J end lost 3 bases, and 16 bases lay between the germline ends. Germline assignment: CDR1 WNHNN and CDR2 SYGVQD (reference sequence). The CDR3 is 15 amino acids. For the CDR3, the DNA is TGCGCCAGCAGTGGGGGCTCGTTCGACGACTACGAGCAGTACTTC. Translating it yields CASSGGSFDDYEQYF.